A selection of T cell receptor beta chains follows, all from one sample in a study of T-cell reconstitution after alpha-beta-depleted transplantation in children. MiXCR, applied by TCRdb to the PCR reads, yields one record per CDR3 protein. Here the sample spans just under 150,000 distinct CDR3 sequences, 7.5% to 9% being singletons. The sequenced sample was PBMCs, mostly from graft donor cells, obtained 180 days after TCRalphabeta/CD19-depleted stem cell transplant. The receptor source for this set is a female patient aged 2 to 10 who had a stem cell transplant for congenital amegakaryocytic thrombocytopenia, so the T cells may come from the graft donor. Each CDR3 is given with its conserved first and last residue. Each record gives: J gene, V gene, clone size, D gene, CDR3 protein, CDR3 DNA. D genes are given only for firm matches. A clone size is listed for some rows: how often the clone was seen (once, few, many), or a class if it is expanded.

TRBJ2-3 TRBV15 few NA CATNQGGKTDTQYF TGTGCCACCAACCAGGGTGGGAAAACAGATACGCAGTATTTT
TRBJ1-4 TRBV7-6 many TRBD1 CASSRGTGGSEKLFF TGTGCCAGCAGCCGGGGGACAGGGGGCAGTGAAAAACTGTTTTTT
TRBJ2-7 TRBV4-1 many NA CASSQEVIWEYEQYF TGCGCCAGCAGCCAAGAGGTAATATGGGAATACGAGCAGTACTTC
TRBJ2-7 TRBV7-2 NA TRBD2 CASSPPGLAGVYEQYF TGTGCCAGCAGCCCCCCGGGACTAGCGGGAGTTTACGAGCAGTACTTC
TRBJ1-2 TRBV12-3/TRBV12-4 many TRBD1 CASNTGTGRGDGYTF TGTGCCAGCAATACCGGGACAGGACGCGGGGATGGCTACACCTTC
TRBJ2-7 TRBV18 NA TRBD1 CASTYAGTGAAEQYF TGTGCCAGCACCTACGCCGGGACAGGGGCGGCCGAGCAGTACTTC
TRBJ2-5 TRBV2 many TRBD2 CASNGLAGDETQYF TGTGCCAGCAATGGACTAGCGGGAGACGAGACCCAGTACTTC
TRBJ2-2 TRBV7-9 many TRBD1 CASSPGQGPGELFF TGTGCCAGCAGCCCCGGACAGGGCCCCGGGGAGCTGTTTTTT
TRBJ2-3 TRBV18 NA NA CASSPWFVGSTDTQYF TGTGCCAGCTCACCATGGTTTGTGGGCAGCACAGATACGCAGTATTTT
TRBJ2-4 TRBV11-2 few TRBD2 CASSLVAGGRIAKNIQYF TGTGCCAGCAGCTTAGTAGCGGGGGGGCGTATAGCCAAAAACATTCAGTACTTC
TRBJ2-1 TRBV20-1 NA NA CCAGRPPWSSYNEQFF TGCTGTGCTGGTCGCCCCCCTTGGAGCTCCTACAATGAGCAGTTCTTC
TRBJ2-3 TRBV7-2 many TRBD2 CASLGYGRVDTQYF TGTGCCAGCCTCGGGTACGGGAGGGTCGATACGCAGTATTTT
TRBJ2-3 TRBV28 few TRBD2 CASSPGLAGALPYTDTQYF TGTGCCAGCAGTCCCGGACTAGCGGGAGCCCTACCCTACACAGATACGCAGTATTTT
TRBJ2-1 TRBV29-1 many TRBD2 CSAPATGLTYNEQFF TGCAGCGCCCCGGCGACGGGACTAACATACAATGAGCAGTTCTTC
TRBJ2-1 TRBV11-2 NA TRBD1 CASSLQGASYNEQFF TGTGCCAGCAGCTTGCAGGGGGCTTCCTACAATGAGCAGTTCTTC
TRBJ2-1 TRBV5-6 many NA CASSLLDQTGFF TGTGCCAGCAGCTTACTAGACCAAACGGGGTTCTTC
TRBJ2-5 TRBV14 many NA CASSQVAETQYF TGTGCCAGCAGCCAAGTAGCAGAGACCCAGTACTTC
TRBJ1-6 TRBV19 many TRBD1 CASSTWDRDNSPLHF TGTGCCAGTAGTACCTGGGACAGGGATAATTCACCCCTCCACTTT
TRBJ2-5 TRBV5-5 many NA CASSFRRDQETQYF TGTGCCAGCAGCTTCAGGAGGGACCAAGAGACCCAGTACTTC
TRBJ1-2 TRBV14 few TRBD1 CASSQDQRGLRGYTF TGTGCCAGCAGCCAAGATCAAAGGGGGCTCCGTGGCTACACCTTC
TRBJ2-7 TRBV4-2 few NA CASSPGIPSYEQYF TGTGCCAGCAGCCCCGGGATCCCCTCCTACGAGCAGTACTTC
TRBJ2-5 TRBV12-3/TRBV12-4 many NA CASSAAETQYF TGTGCCAGCAGTGCAGCGGAGACCCAGTACTTC
TRBJ2-1 TRBV19 few TRBD1 CASSLSGTGAYNEQFF TGTGCCAGTAGTCTATCCGGGACAGGGGCCTACAATGAGCAGTTCTTC
TRBJ2-6 TRBV2 NA NA CASSAYSGANVLTF TGTGCCAGCAGTGCTTACTCTGGGGCCAACGTCCTGACTTTC
TRBJ2-2 TRBV20-1 NA TRBD2 CSAFSSGRDPAGELFF TGCAGTGCTTTTTCTAGCGGGAGGGACCCAGCCGGGGAGCTGTTTTTT
TRBJ2-5 TRBV20-1 NA TRBD1 CSATRGGRGLETQYF TGCAGTGCTACTAGAGGGGGCAGGGGGCTGGAGACCCAGTACTTC
TRBJ2-6 TRBV12-3/TRBV12-4 many NA CASRRASGANVLTF TGTGCCAGCAGACGGGCTTCTGGGGCCAACGTCCTGACTTTC
TRBJ2-1 TRBV4-3 many NA CASSQDRNPNEQFF TGCGCCAGCAGCCAAGATCGAAATCCGAATGAGCAGTTCTTC
TRBJ1-5 TRBV20-1 many TRBD1 CSATDRGYQPQHF TGCAGTGCCACGGACAGGGGGTATCAGCCCCAGCATTTT
TRBJ2-3 TRBV12-3/TRBV12-4 NA NA CASTKSGSTDTQYF TGTGCCAGCACCAAAAGCGGGAGCACAGATACGCAGTATTTT
TRBJ2-3 TRBV5-5 many NA CASSLQPGQRQYF TGTGCCAGCAGCCTACAGCCCGGGCAGCGGCAGTATTTT
TRBJ2-7 TRBV20-1 few TRBD2 CSAFSSGGPTYEQYF TGCAGTGCTTTTTCTAGCGGGGGGCCTACCTACGAGCAGTACTTC
TRBJ1-1 TRBV12-3/TRBV12-4 few NA CASGYRGGHTEAFF TGTGCCAGCGGATACAGAGGGGGGCACACTGAAGCTTTCTTT
TRBJ2-7 TRBV5-5 many NA CASSPAFFSYEQYF TGTGCCAGCAGCCCGGCCTTTTTCTCCTACGAGCAGTACTTC
TRBJ2-7 TRBV20-1 few NA CSARGGFSYEQYF TGCAGTGCTAGGGGGGGTTTCTCCTACGAGCAGTACTTC
TRBJ2-7 TRBV5-1 many NA CASSQDWGEQYF TGCGCCAGCAGCCAGGACTGGGGGGAGCAGTACTTC
TRBJ2-3 TRBV29-1 many NA CSVGTRQKDTQYF TGCAGCGTTGGTACTAGGCAGAAAGATACGCAGTATTTT
TRBJ2-2 TRBV27 many NA CASSLWLDGELFF TGTGCCAGCAGTTTATGGTTGGACGGGGAGCTGTTTTTT
TRBJ2-7 TRBV6-1 NA NA CASSGTLYEQYF TGTGCCAGCAGTGGTACCCTCTACGAGCAGTACTTC
TRBJ1-1 TRBV6-5 many NA CASSYSWGLNTEAFF TGTGCCAGCAGTTACTCCTGGGGCCTGAACACTGAAGCTTTCTTT
TRBJ1-4 TRBV6-1 many NA CASSGGPLVNEKLFF TGTGCCAGCAGTGGTGGACCATTAGTGAATGAAAAACTGTTTTTT
TRBJ2-1 TRBV7-2 NA NA CASSLRLGGHNEQFF TGTGCCAGCAGCTTGAGACTAGGAGGACACAATGAGCAGTTCTTC
TRBJ2-1 TRBV20-1 many TRBD2 CSARPWQGEVGLAGWFF TGCAGTGCTAGACCTTGGCAGGGGGAGGTGGGACTAGCAGGGTGGTTCTTC
TRBJ2-5 TRBV11-2 many NA CASSLAGARETQYF TGTGCCAGCAGCCTGGCGGGGGCAAGGGAGACCCAGTACTTC
TRBJ1-5 TRBV3-1 many NA CASSHRGAQPQHF TGTGCCAGCAGCCACAGGGGCGCTCAGCCCCAGCATTTT
TRBJ2-7 TRBV20-1 few NA CSASQVGTTSTYEQYF TGCAGTGCTAGCCAGGTGGGGACAACGAGTACCTACGAGCAGTACTTC
TRBJ2-4 TRBV28 many NA CASRGGAKNIQYF TGTGCCAGCAGGGGGGGAGCCAAAAACATTCAGTACTTC
TRBJ1-5 TRBV20-1 many NA CSAREGENQPQHF TGCAGTGCTAGAGAAGGGGAGAATCAGCCCCAGCATTTT
TRBJ1-1 TRBV18 NA NA CASSPRGGHLMNTEPFF TGTGCCAGCTCACCAAGGGGGGGACACCTCATGAACACTGAACCTTTCTTT
TRBJ2-6 TRBV7-7 NA NA CASSAELVKAGANVLTF TGTGCCAGCAGCGCCGAACTAGTTAAAGCTGGGGCCAACGTCCTGACTTTC
TRBJ2-5 TRBV15 many NA CATSRGTQDGEKTQYF TGTGCCACCAGCAGGGGTACTCAAGACGGTGAAAAGACCCAGTACTTC
TRBJ1-1 TRBV7-8 few NA CASSLGWRTPNTEAFF TGTGCCAGCAGCTTAGGCTGGCGAACGCCGAACACTGAAGCTTTCTTT
TRBJ2-3 TRBV29-1 few TRBD2 CSARTSGDTQYF TGCAGCGCTAGGACTAGCGGGGATACGCAGTATTTT
TRBJ2-3 TRBV5-1 many TRBD2 CASSGGGTDTQYF TGCGCCAGCAGCGGCGGGGGTACAGATACGCAGTATTTT